The entry below gives a single TCR beta chain sequence along with its context. The antigen is undetermined. The data belong to a study of vaccination effects on CD4 cells after COVID-19. Study summary: All study participants received two doses of BNT162b2 or mRNA-1273 vaccine.

This CDR3 comprises 15 residues. Germline-derived CDR1 and CDR2 are WNHNN and SYGVQD (reference sequence). Germline trimming cut 7 bases from V and 1 base from J; bases unmatched to any gene: 8. Findings of the study overall: Marked clonal contraction was seen late after vaccination (in both infection- and vaccine-induced clones).

Profiled with immunoSEQ multiplex PCR; TCRdb holds only in-frame clones, not every one. The repertoire holds 25,000 to 30,000 clones, with about 70% as singletons. Sequencing in the ViraFEST assay came after antigen-specific CD4+ T cells had been expanded with viral peptide pools, which were used to stimulate PBMC. Researchers isolated CD4+ T cells once ten to eleven days of culture had elapsed. Among the vaccine recipients, none had a prior SARS-CoV-2 infection, and nucleocapsid antibodies were negative. It was with around 10 IU/ml IL-2 and around 10 ug/ml peptides that 1.5 million to 2.5 million PBMC per well were cultured. Cultures got half-medium changes with IL-2 on days 3 and 7.

The sample here was CD4+ T cells from PBMCs cultured with HCoV-NL63 spike peptides, taken before COVID-19 vaccination. The receptor was isolated from a human donor who received a COVID-19 vaccine. V gene TRBV10-1 combines with J gene TRBJ1-1; the match to TRBD1 covers 8 bases. The CDR3 DNA is TGCGCCAGCATGGGCCAGGGGGCTGGGAACACTGAAGCTTTCTTT. Its protein product is CASMGQGAGNTEAFF.